The rows below give T cell receptor beta chains drawn from one sample of a study of blood T cell repertoires in COVID-19. Produced via immunoSEQ multiplex PCR; TCRdb's table is partial and in-frame only. The table records 200,000 to 300,000 clones, 80% to 85% of them present only once. Sequencing was performed on peripheral blood. The receptors derive from a man aged 60-69 years with acute or convalescent COVID-19. Each CDR3 is given with its conserved first and last residue. The order of the fields is clone size, V gene, J gene, D gene, CDR3 protein, CDR3 DNA. The D gene is left open where the match is weak. Size values are once, few and many counts, or a class for expanded clones, and some rows have none.

NA	TRBV6-2/TRBV6-3	TRBJ2-3	NA	CASSYGLLGGEFTDTQYF	TGTGCCAGCAGTTACGGCCTTTTGGGCGGGGAGTTCACAGATACGCAGTATTTT
NA	TRBV7-9	TRBJ2-7	NA	CASSEPGPPYEQYF	TGTGCCAGCAGCGAGCCAGGGCCCCCCTACGAGCAGTACTTC
NA	TRBV14	TRBJ1-2	NA	CASSQVQGGSGYTF	TGTGCCAGCAGCCAAGTGCAAGGGGGAAGTGGCTACACCTTC
NA	TRBV6-6	TRBJ2-7	TRBD1	CASLARDRGHEQYF	TGTGCCAGCCTAGCCCGGGACAGGGGCCACGAGCAGTACTTC
NA	TRBV19	TRBJ2-6	NA	CASSYGRSGANVLTF	TGTGCCAGTAGTTATGGCCGCTCTGGGGCCAACGTCCTGACTTTC
NA	TRBV6-1	TRBJ1-5	NA	CASSDGYRVLSNQPQHF	TGTGCCAGCAGTGACGGGTACCGGGTTCTAAGCAATCAGCCCCAGCATTTT
NA	TRBV4-1	TRBJ1-3	TRBD1	CASSQLPPGQGSGTIYF	TGCGCCAGCAGCCAACTCCCGCCGGGACAGGGGAGTGGCACCATATATTTT
NA	TRBV9	TRBJ1-6	NA	CASSVAAGNSPLHF	TGTGCCAGCAGCGTAGCTGCAGGTAATTCACCCCTCCACTTT
NA	TRBV9	TRBJ1-6	NA	CASTLSGGRDSPLHF	TGTGCCAGCACCCTCTCGGGGGGCAGGGATTCACCCCTCCACTTT
NA	TRBV4-1	TRBJ2-3	TRBD2	CASSHEFGTSGDFTNTQYF	TGCGCCAGCAGCCACGAATTCGGGACTAGCGGGGACTTCACGAATACGCAGTATTTT
NA	TRBV18	TRBJ1-2	NA	CASSPGGNYGYTF	TGTGCCAGCTCACCAGGGGGGAACTATGGCTACACCTTC
NA	TRBV19	TRBJ2-1	TRBD2	CASSIRGLAGGNEQFF	TGTGCCAGTAGTATACGTGGGCTAGCGGGGGGCAATGAGCAGTTCTTC
NA	TRBV7-9	TRBJ1-1	TRBD1	CASSSKEQGPYSFTEAFF	TGTGCCAGCAGCTCTAAGGAACAGGGGCCCTACTCGTTCACTGAAGCTTTCTTT
NA	TRBV4-2	TRBJ2-7	TRBD2	CASSQFIITGTSRYEQYF	TGTGCCAGCAGCCAATTTATAATAACCGGGACTAGCCGATACGAGCAGTACTTC
NA	TRBV21-1	TRBJ1-2	NA	CASSKAPSANYGYTF	TGTGCCAGCAGCAAAGCCCCGTCAGCTAACTATGGCTACACCTTC
NA	TRBV5-1	TRBJ1-2	TRBD1	CASSLDGTGRDYGYTF	TGCGCCAGCAGCTTGGACGGGACAGGGAGGGACTATGGCTACACCTTC
NA	TRBV6-2/TRBV6-3	TRBJ2-7	TRBD1	CASSLPGQGYEQYF	TGTGCCAGCAGCCTACCGGGACAGGGTTACGAGCAGTACTTC
once	TRBV7-7	TRBJ2-3	TRBD2	CASSPGLAGADTQYF	TGTGCTAGCAGCCCGGGACTAGCGGGAGCAGATACGCAGTATTTT
NA	TRBV18	TRBJ1-4	TRBD1	CASSPPSQGANEKLFF	TGTGCCAGCTCCCCACCATCCCAGGGGGCTAATGAAAAACTGTTTTTT
NA	TRBV18	TRBJ1-2	NA	CASSPSYEAWGYTF	TGTGCCAGCTCACCTTCTTACGAGGCGTGGGGCTACACCTTC
NA	TRBV4-2	TRBJ2-2	TRBD2	CASSQVGRSTGELFF	TGTGCCAGCAGCCAAGTCGGGAGGAGCACCGGGGAGCTGTTTTTT
NA	TRBV28	TRBJ2-3	NA	CASSPLAAARGDTQYF	TGTGCCAGCAGTCCTTTAGCAGCGGCCCGCGGTGATACGCAGTATTTT
once	TRBV3-1/TRBV3-2	TRBJ2-7	NA	CASSQEGPSYEQYF	TGTGCCAGCAGCCAGGAGGGCCCGTCCTACGAGCAGTACTTC
NA	TRBV10-1	TRBJ2-5	NA	CASSESRGGTQYF	TGCGCCAGCAGTGAGTCAAGGGGGGGGACCCAGTACTTC
NA	TRBV4-1	TRBJ2-3	NA	CASSQGTGGNTDTQYF	TGCGCCAGCAGCCAAGGAACTGGCGGAAACACAGATACGCAGTATTTT
NA	TRBV6-6	TRBJ2-2	TRBD1	CASRNNADRGTGELFF	TGTGCCAGCAGAAATAACGCGGACAGGGGAACCGGGGAGCTGTTTTTT
NA	TRBV9	TRBJ2-7	TRBD1	CASSVTGQGPYEQYF	TGTGCCAGCAGCGTCACCGGACAGGGGCCCTACGAGCAGTACTTC
NA	TRBV18	TRBJ1-1	NA	CASSYPGGEAFF	TGTGCCAGCTCATACCCCGGGGGTGAAGCTTTCTTT
NA	TRBV27	TRBJ1-1	NA	CASSSFPAWRRHEGGWTEAFF	TGTGCCAGCAGTTCCTTCCCGGCTTGGCGGAGGCATGAAGGGGGATGGACTGAAGCTTTCTTT
NA	TRBV18	TRBJ1-1	NA	CASSLSQEGGVGTEAFF	TGTGCCAGCTCACTATCACAGGAGGGAGGGGTTGGCACTGAAGCTTTCTTT
once	TRBV6-5	TRBJ1-1	NA	CASSYSTGGREAFF	TGTGCCAGCAGTTACTCGACCGGGGGGCGCGAGGCTTTCTTT
NA	TRBV13	TRBJ2-1	NA	CASSLVGGVSSYNEQFF	TGTGCCAGCAGCTTAGTGGGGGGAGTGTCCTCCTACAATGAGCAGTTCTTC
NA	TRBV28	TRBJ2-7	TRBD2	CASSPGLAGEVGLEQYF	TGTGCCAGCAGTCCAGGACTAGCGGGAGAAGTGGGGCTGGAGCAGTACTTC